This TCR beta chain was identified during a study of T cell repertoires in cytomegalovirus infection. Overall study: It was the public TCR beta signatures that indicated both CMV infection and matching HLA type. Study results and limitations: The cumulative frequency of public TCR beta families identified carriers of CMV plus the relevant HLA.

TCRdb re-derived calls from the reads in MiXCR, one entry per CDR3 protein. The sample lists about 920,000 distinct CDR3 sequences, roughly a third seen once, with 13% in the top ten. This clonotype was counted only a few times. Its specificity is not known. CDR1 and CDR2 from the germline V gene are MDHEN and SYDVKM. This CDR3 is built from 21 residues. Trimming took 2 bases from V and 0 from J; bases not matched to a gene: 14. The sequenced sample was cultured CD8+ T cells from PBMCs, obtained from culture after CMV antigen stimulation. This sequence originates from a human donor in good health (CMV status not recorded). Some clones in this sample may be carry-over from other donors' samples. The rearrangement links TRBV28 to TRBJ2-1; 12 bases line up with TRBD2. The CDR3 DNA sequence: TGTGCCAGCAGTTTACCCCGACTAGCGGGGGTCCTAAAGAGCTCCTACAATGAGCAGTTCTTC. Amino acid sequence: CASSLPRLAGVLKSSYNEQFF. Supplemented by reference TRBV28 and TRBJ2-1, the full variable domain reads DVKVTQSSRYLVKRTGEKVFLECVQDMDHENMFWYRQDPGLGLRLIYFSYDVKMKEKGDIPEGYSVSREKKERFSLILESASTNQTSMYLCASSLPRLAGVLKSSYNEQFFGPGTRLTVL.